The rows below give T cell receptor beta chains drawn from one sample of a study of T cell responses to AZD1222 COVID-19 vaccine. Method: immunoSEQ multiplex PCR; TCRdb's copy keeps in-frame clones and lacks some. The sample shows 120,000 or so clones, around nine tenths of them seen only once. Sequenced material: peripheral blood, taken on day 0 of AZD1222 vaccination. The receptors originated from an adult in good health. Each CDR3 is given with its conserved first and last residue. The D gene is left open where the match is weak. Size tells how often a clone was seen (once, few, many) or the class of an expanded clone, and some rows leave it out.

clone_size | j_call | d_call | v_call | cdr3_nt | cdr3_aa
NA | TRBJ2-1 | TRBD2 | TRBV6-2/TRBV6-3 | TGTGCCAGCAGTTCCACGGCCTACCCAAGCGGGAGCTCCTACAATGAGCAGTTCTTC | CASSSTAYPSGSSYNEQFF
NA | TRBJ2-1 | TRBD2 | TRBV7-9 | TGTGCCAGCAGCTTAGCGCAGGCTAGCGGGAGATATGAGCAGTTCTTC | CASSLAQASGRYEQFF
NA | TRBJ1-4 | NA | TRBV6-2/TRBV6-3 | TGTGCCAGCAGTTACGGTGAAAAACTGTTTTTT | CASSYGEKLFF
NA | TRBJ1-1 | NA | TRBV2 | TGTGCCAGCAGTGAAGGGGGCAGGGGAAACACTGAAGCTTTCTTT | CASSEGGRGNTEAFF
NA | TRBJ2-1 | NA | TRBV19 | TGTGCCAGTAGTATAGGAGGGCCCAGCTCCTACAATGAGCAGTTCTTC | CASSIGGPSSYNEQFF
NA | TRBJ1-6 | NA | TRBV6-1 | TGTGCCAGCAGTGAAAAGGATAATTCACCCCTCCACTTT | CASSEKDNSPLHF
NA | TRBJ1-1 | NA | TRBV9 | TGTGCCAGCAGCCCTCATCTCCGGGACATTACTGAAGCTTTCTTT | CASSPHLRDITEAFF
NA | TRBJ2-3 | TRBD2 | TRBV14 | TGTGCCAGCAGCCAACCTCGCGGGGGAGGGGGCACAGATACGCAGTATTTT | CASSQPRGGGGTDTQYF
NA | TRBJ2-7 | TRBD2 | TRBV13 | TGTGCCAGCAGTCCCACCGGGACTAGCGGGGGGGGTTACGAGCAGTACTTC | CASSPTGTSGGGYEQYF
NA | TRBJ2-7 | TRBD1 | TRBV5-1 | TGCGCCAGCAGCCATCGACAGGGTCGATCCTACGAGCAGTACTTC | CASSHRQGRSYEQYF
NA | TRBJ2-3 | TRBD1 | TRBV5-1 | TGCGCCAGCACGAGGACAGGGAGCACAGATACGCAGTATTTT | CASTRTGSTDTQYF
NA | TRBJ1-5 | NA | TRBV2 | TGTGCCAGCAGTGAACCGGCAGGCCAGCCCCAGCATTTT | CASSEPAGQPQHF
NA | TRBJ1-6 | NA | TRBV6-5 | TGTGCCAGCACCCAAGGGGGGGGAGGGAATTCACCCCTCCACTTT | CASTQGGGGNSPLHF
NA | TRBJ2-7 | NA | TRBV3-1/TRBV3-2 | TGTGCCAGCGGCTCCAAGAATAGTGGGTGGGAGGAAGCCTACGAGCAGTACTTC | CASGSKNSGWEEAYEQYF
NA | TRBJ1-2 | NA | TRBV6-2/TRBV6-3 | TGTGCCAGCAGTGACCCCGGGCGGTATGGCTACACCTTC | CASSDPGRYGYTF
NA | TRBJ1-1 | NA | TRBV2 | TGTGCCAGCAGTTGGAACCGCGCTGACAGTGAAGCTTTCTTT | CASSWNRADSEAFF
NA | TRBJ2-2 | NA | TRBV19 | TGTGCCAGTAGTATGGCAGGGTCGAACACCGGGGAGCTGTTTTTT | CASSMAGSNTGELFF
NA | TRBJ2-1 | TRBD2 | TRBV6-5 | TGTGCCAGCAGTTTTAGCGGGCGAGCGGGCAATGAGCAGTTCTTC | CASSFSGRAGNEQFF
NA | TRBJ1-3 | NA | TRBV27 | TGTGCCAGCGCGCCGGGACCGAGCTCTGGAAACACCATATATTTT | CASAPGPSSGNTIYF
once | TRBJ2-1 | TRBD2 | TRBV19 | TGTGCCAGTACTCTGGAGGAGACTAGCGGTTACAATGAGCAGTTCTTC | CASTLEETSGYNEQFF
NA | TRBJ2-3 | NA | TRBV6-2/TRBV6-3 | TGTGCCAGCAGTTACCTGTTAGATACGCAGTATTTT | CASSYLLDTQYF
NA | TRBJ2-2 | NA | TRBV16 | TGTGCCAGCAGCCGGGGCCAGGGTCGGCACGGGGAGCTGTTTTTT | CASSRGQGRHGELFF
NA | TRBJ2-1 | NA | TRBV9 | TGTGCCAGCAGCTCCGGAACGAGGACCCACGATGAGCAGTTCTTC | CASSSGTRTHDEQFF
NA | TRBJ1-2 | NA | TRBV28 | TGTGCCAGCAGTTTTGGGCAGGTCAACTATGGCTACACCTTC | CASSFGQVNYGYTF
NA | TRBJ2-1 | TRBD2 | TRBV7-8 | TGTGCCAGCAGCAAAACCCGGGACAAGCACCTAGCGGGAATCTTC | CASSKTRDKHLAGIF
NA | TRBJ1-1 | NA | TRBV9 | TGTGCCAGCAGCGTAGAACAGGGATTTGAAGCTTTCTTT | CASSVEQGFEAFF
NA | TRBJ2-3 | TRBD2 | TRBV30 | TGTGCCTGGAGGGTAATAGCGGGCCCAAGCACAGATACGCAGTATTTT | CAWRVIAGPSTDTQYF
NA | TRBJ2-5 | NA | TRBV7-8 | TGTGCCAGCAGCCCAAAGAGGATGCTTGCAATCCAAGAGACCCAGTACTTC | CASSPKRMLAIQETQYF
NA | TRBJ2-7 | NA | TRBV7-9 | TGTGCCAGCAGCTTAGGAGGGCCCGAGGGAGAGCAGTACTTC | CASSLGGPEGEQYF
NA | TRBJ2-3 | NA | TRBV21-1 | TGTGCCAGCAGCAAAACAGGGCCAGATACGCAGTATTTT | CASSKTGPDTQYF
NA | TRBJ1-2 | TRBD1 | TRBV28 | TGTGCCAGCAGGATGGGACAGTCGGGCGGAGGCTACACCTTC | CASRMGQSGGGYTF
NA | TRBJ1-6 | TRBD1 | TRBV4-1 | TGCGCCAGCAGCCAGGACAGGCCCCATTCACCCCTCCACTTT | CASSQDRPHSPLHF
NA | TRBJ2-2 | NA | TRBV9 | TGTGCCAGCAGCGTAGCTACCGGGGAGCTGTTTTTT | CASSVATGELFF
NA | TRBJ2-3 | NA | TRBV12-3/TRBV12-4 | TGTGCCAGCAGTTTAATCTTAAATACGCAGTATTTT | CASSLILNTQYF
NA | TRBJ1-5 | NA | TRBV28 | TGTGCCAGCAGTTTACAGGGGCCCAATCAGCCCCAGCATTTT | CASSLQGPNQPQHF
NA | TRBJ1-4 | NA | TRBV3-1/TRBV3-2 | TGTGCCAGCAGTCTACAGTTTAATGAAAAACTGTTTTTT | CASSLQFNEKLFF
few | TRBJ2-7 | TRBD2 | TRBV6-5 | TGTGCCAGCAGCCTAGCGGGGAGCTCCTACGAGCAGTACTTC | CASSLAGSSYEQYF
NA | TRBJ2-6 | NA | TRBV5-1 | TGCGCCAGCAGCTTGGGTAGGGGGGACTCTGGGGCCAACGTCCTGACTTTC | CASSLGRGDSGANVLTF
few | TRBJ2-2 | TRBD1 | TRBV7-9 | TGTGCCAGCAGCCAATCCGGGACAGGGAACACCGGGGAGCTGTTTTTT | CASSQSGTGNTGELFF
NA | TRBJ2-7 | NA | TRBV12-3/TRBV12-4 | TGTGCCAGCTCCCCGGGGTTACCCTACGAGCAGTACTTC | CASSPGLPYEQYF
NA | TRBJ2-1 | NA | TRBV6-5 | TGTGCCAGCAGTTACCGGGGACTGTACAATGAGCAGTTCTTC | CASSYRGLYNEQFF
NA | TRBJ1-5 | NA | TRBV28 | TGTGCCAGCAGTACGGGTCAGCCCCAGCATTTT | CASSTGQPQHF
NA | TRBJ2-4 | NA | TRBV18 | TGTGCCAGCTCACCACCGAATTGGGTAGGGGCCAAAAACATTCAGTACTTC | CASSPPNWVGAKNIQYF
NA | TRBJ2-1 | TRBD2 | TRBV19 | TGTGCCAGTAGTTCTACTAGCGGCTCCTACAATGAGCAGTTCTTC | CASSSTSGSYNEQFF